This T cell receptor beta chain was documented in a study of blood T cell repertoires in COVID-19. As for the study in general: Whether acute or convalescent, the COVID-19 samples came from the United States, Italy and Spain. Sources were T cells, B-cell-depleted T cells, or PBMCs; the material itself was cDNA or gDNA.

Germline CDR1 and CDR2: LNHDA and SQIVND (reference sequence). With 9 bases clipped from V and 6 bases from J, the junction kept 11 bases outside the gene matches. The CDR3 covers 14 residues. Authors' methods: Amplified reference gene primers provided the basis for estimating nucleated cell counts. Profiling relied on immunoSEQ multiplex PCR, and the TCRdb table lists in-frame clones only, not all of them. Clonal size and the V and J genes are those of that table, whereas D and trimming came from the DNA. The sample includes some 220,000 clones, 82% of them seen just once. The sample comprised peripheral blood. The clonotype originates from a woman aged 70-85 years with COVID-19, enrolled during active disease. The chain carries TRBV19 and TRBJ2-7, with 10 bases matching TRBD2. In nucleotides, the CDR3 is TGTGCCAGCTCTGAAAGCGGGAGGGCCCCCGAGCAGTACTTC. Protein: CASSESGRAPEQYF.